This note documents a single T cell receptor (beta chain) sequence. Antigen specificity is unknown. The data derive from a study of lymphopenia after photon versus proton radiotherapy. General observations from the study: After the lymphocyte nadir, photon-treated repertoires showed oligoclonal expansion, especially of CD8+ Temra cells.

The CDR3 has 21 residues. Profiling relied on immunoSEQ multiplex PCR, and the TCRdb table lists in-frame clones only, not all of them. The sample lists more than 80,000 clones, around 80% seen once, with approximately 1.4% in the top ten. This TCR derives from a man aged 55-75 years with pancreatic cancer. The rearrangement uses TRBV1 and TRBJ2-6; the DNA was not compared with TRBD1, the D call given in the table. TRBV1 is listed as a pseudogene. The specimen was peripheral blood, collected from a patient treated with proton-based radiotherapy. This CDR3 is CTSSQGPRDRGRPNWANVLTF. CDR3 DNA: TGCACCAGCAGCCAAGGGCCCCGCGACAGGGGACGCCCCAACTGGGCCAACGTCCTGACTTTC.